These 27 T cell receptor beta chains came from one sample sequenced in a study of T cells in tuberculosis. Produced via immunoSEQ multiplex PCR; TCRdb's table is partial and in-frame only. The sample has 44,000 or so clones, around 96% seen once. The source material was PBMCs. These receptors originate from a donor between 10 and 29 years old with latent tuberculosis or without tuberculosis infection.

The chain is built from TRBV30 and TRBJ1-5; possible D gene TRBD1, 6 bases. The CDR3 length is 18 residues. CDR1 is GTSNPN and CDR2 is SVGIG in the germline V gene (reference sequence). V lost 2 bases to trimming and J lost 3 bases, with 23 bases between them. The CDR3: CAWSYTAGAALDNQPQHF. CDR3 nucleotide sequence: TGTGCCTGGAGTTATACGGCAGGGGCAGCTCTGGACAATCAGCCCCAGCATTTT. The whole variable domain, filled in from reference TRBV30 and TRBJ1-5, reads SQTIHQWPATLVQPVGSPLSLECTVEGTSNPNLYWYRQAAGRGLQLLFYSVGIGQISSEVPQNLSASRPQDRQFILSSKKLLLSDSGFYLCAWSYTAGAALDNQPQHFGDGTRLSIL.

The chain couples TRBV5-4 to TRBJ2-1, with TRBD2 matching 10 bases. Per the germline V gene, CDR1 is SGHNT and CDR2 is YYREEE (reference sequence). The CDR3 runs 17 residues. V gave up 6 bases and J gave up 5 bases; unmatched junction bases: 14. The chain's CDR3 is CASTWEAGGYRDNEQFF. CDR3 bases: TGTGCCAGCACCTGGGAAGCGGGGGGGTATAGGGACAATGAGCAGTTCTTC.

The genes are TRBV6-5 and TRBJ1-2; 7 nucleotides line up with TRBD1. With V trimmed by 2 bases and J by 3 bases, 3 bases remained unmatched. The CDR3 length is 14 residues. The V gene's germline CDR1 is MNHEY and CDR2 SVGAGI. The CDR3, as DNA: TGTGCCAGCAGTTACGCAACAGGGGACTATGGCTACACCTTC. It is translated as CASSYATGDYGYTF.

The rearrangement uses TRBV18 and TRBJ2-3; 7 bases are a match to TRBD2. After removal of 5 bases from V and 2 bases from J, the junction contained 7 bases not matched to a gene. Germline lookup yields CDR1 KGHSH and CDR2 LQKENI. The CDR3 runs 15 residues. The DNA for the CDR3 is TGTGCCAGCTCAATCCTTAGCGGGCCCACAGATACGCAGTATTTT. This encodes CASSILSGPTDTQYF.

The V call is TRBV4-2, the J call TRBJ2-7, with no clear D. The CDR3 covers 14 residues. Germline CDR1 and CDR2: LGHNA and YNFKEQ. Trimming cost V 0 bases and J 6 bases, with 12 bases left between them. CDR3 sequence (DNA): TGTGCCAGCAGCCAAGAACATTTAGCATCCGAGCAGTACTTC. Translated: CASSQEHLASEQYF.

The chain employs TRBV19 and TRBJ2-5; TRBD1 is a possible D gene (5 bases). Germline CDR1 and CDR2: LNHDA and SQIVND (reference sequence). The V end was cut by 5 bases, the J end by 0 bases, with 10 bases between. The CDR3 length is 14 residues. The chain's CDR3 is CASSGWGHQETQYF. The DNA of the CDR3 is TGTGCCAGTAGTGGATGGGGCCACCAAGAGACCCAGTACTTC.

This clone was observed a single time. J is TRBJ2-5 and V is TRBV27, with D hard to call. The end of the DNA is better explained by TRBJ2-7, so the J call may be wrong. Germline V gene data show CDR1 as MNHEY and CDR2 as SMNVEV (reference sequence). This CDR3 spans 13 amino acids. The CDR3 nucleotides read TGTGCCAGCAGTTTGAGCCCCTACTACGAGCAGTACTTC. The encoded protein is CASSLSPYYEQYF.

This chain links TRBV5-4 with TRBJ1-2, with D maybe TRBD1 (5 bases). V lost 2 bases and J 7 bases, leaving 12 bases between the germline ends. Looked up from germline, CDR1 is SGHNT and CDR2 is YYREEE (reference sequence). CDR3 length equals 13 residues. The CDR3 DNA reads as TGTGCCAGCAGCTTTCCAGGGAAAGTTGGCTACACCTTC. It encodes CASSFPGKVGYTF. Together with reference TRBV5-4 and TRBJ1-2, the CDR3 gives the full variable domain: ETGVTQSPTHLIKTRGQQVTLRCSSQSGHNTVSWYQQALGQGPQFIFQYYREEENGRGNFPPRFSGLQFPNYSSELNVNALELDDSALYLCASSFPGKVGYTFGSGTRLTVV.

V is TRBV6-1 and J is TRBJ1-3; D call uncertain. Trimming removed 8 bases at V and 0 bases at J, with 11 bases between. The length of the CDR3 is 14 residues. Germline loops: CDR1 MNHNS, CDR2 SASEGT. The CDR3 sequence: CASERETSGNTIYF. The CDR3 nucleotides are TGTGCCAGCGAGAGGGAGACCTCTGGAAACACCATATATTTT.

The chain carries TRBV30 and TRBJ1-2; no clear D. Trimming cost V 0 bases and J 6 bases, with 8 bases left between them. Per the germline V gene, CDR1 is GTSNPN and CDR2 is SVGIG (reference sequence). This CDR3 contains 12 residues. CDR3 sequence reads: CAWSVEDHGYTF. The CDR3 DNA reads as TGTGCCTGGAGTGTGGAGGACCATGGCTACACCTTC.

CDR3 sequence: CASSPRIGGSGNTIYF. The DNA of the CDR3 is TGTGCCAGCTCACCACGTATCGGGGGATCAGGAAACACCATATATTTT. This rearrangement joins TRBV18 to TRBJ1-3; the D gene is possibly TRBD1 (5 bases). The CDR3 totals 16 residues. Trimming stripped 1 base from V and 4 bases from J, with 14 bases between. Per germline, CDR1 KGHSH and CDR2 LQKENI. Based on the CDR3 plus reference TRBV18 and TRBJ1-3, the full variable domain is NAGVMQNPRHLVRRRGQEARLRCSPMKGHSHVYWYRQLPEEGLKFMVYLQKENIIDESGMPKERFSAEFPKEGPSILRIQQVVRGDSAAYFCASSPRIGGSGNTIYFGEGSWLTVV.

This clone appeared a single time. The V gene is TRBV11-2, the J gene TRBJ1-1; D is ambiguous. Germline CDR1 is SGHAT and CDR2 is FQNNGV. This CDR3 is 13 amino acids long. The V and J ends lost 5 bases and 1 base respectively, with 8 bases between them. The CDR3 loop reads CASSPIRNTEAFF. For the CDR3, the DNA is TGTGCCAGCAGCCCCATCAGGAACACTGAAGCTTTCTTT.

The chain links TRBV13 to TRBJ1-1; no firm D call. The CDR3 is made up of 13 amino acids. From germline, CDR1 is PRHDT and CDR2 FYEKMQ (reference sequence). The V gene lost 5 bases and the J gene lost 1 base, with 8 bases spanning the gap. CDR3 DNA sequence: TGTGCCAGCAGCCCAAGCCAGAACACTGAAGCTTTCTTT. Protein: CASSPSQNTEAFF.

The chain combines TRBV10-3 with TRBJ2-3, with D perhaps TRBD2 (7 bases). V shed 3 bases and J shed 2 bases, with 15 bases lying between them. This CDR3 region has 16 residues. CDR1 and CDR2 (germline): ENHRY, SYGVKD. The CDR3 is CAISEGGGPSTDTQYF. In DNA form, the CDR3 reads TGTGCCATCAGTGAAGGCGGGGGCCCCTCCACAGATACGCAGTATTTT.

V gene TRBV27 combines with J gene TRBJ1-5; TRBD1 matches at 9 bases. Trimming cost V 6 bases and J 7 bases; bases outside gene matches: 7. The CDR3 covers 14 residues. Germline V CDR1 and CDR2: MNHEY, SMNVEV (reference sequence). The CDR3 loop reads CASRKTGGGQPQHF. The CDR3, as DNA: TGTGCCAGCAGGAAGACAGGGGGTGGGCAGCCCCAGCATTTT.

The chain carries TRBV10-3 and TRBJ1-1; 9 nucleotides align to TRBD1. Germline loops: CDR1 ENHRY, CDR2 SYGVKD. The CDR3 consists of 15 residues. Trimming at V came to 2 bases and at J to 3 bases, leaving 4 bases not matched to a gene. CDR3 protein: CAISETGGEDTEAFF. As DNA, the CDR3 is TGTGCCATCAGTGAGACAGGGGGCGAGGACACTGAAGCTTTCTTT.

As DNA, the CDR3 is TGTGCCAGCTCCTGGGGGGGTGTGGGGACAGATACGCAGTATTTT. Its protein is CASSWGGVGTDTQYF. The chain links TRBV27 to TRBJ2-3, with TRBD2 identical over 7 bases. CDR1 MNHEY and CDR2 SMNVEV come from the germline V gene (reference sequence). The CDR3 runs to 15 residues. The V segment lost 8 bases and the J segment 3 bases; nucleotides outside the gene matches: 11.

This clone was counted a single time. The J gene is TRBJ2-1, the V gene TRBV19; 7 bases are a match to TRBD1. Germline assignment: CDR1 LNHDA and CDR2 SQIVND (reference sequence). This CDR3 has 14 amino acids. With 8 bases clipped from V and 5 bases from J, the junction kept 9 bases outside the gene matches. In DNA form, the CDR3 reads TGTGCCAGTCGAGGGGGCTCACGAGACAATGAGCAGTTCTTC. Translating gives CASRGGSRDNEQFF.

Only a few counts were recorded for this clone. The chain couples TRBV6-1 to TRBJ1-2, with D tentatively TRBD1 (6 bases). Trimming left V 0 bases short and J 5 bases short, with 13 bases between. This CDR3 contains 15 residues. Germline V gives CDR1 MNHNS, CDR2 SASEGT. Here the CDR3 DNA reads TGTGCCAGCAGTGAAGCTGGAGGACAGCCATATGGCTACACCTTC. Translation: CASSEAGGQPYGYTF.

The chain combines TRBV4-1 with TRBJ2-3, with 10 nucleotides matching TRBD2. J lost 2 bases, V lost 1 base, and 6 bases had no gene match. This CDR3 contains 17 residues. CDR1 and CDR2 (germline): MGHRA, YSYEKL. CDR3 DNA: TGCGCCAGCAGCCAAGGGTTAGCGGGGGGATACACAGATACGCAGTATTTT. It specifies CASSQGLAGGYTDTQYF.

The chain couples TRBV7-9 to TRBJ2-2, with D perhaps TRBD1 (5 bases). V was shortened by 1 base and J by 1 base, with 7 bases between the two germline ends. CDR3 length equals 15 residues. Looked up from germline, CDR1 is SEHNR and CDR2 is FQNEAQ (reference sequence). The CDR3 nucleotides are TGTGCCAGCAGCTTAGGGCAGGGGAACACCGGGGAGCTGTTTTTT. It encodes CASSLGQGNTGELFF. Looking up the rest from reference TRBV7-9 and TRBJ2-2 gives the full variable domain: DTGVSQNPRHKITKRGQNVTFRCDPISEHNRLYWYRQTLGQGPEFLTYFQNEAQLEKSRLLSDRFSAERPKGSFSTLEIQRTEQGDSAMYLCASSLGQGNTGELFFGEGSRLTVL.

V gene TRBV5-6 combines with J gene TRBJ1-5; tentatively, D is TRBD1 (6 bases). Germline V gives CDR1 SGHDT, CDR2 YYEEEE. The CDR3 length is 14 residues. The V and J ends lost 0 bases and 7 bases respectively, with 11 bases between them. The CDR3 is CASSLAAGAQPQHF. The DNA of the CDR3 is TGTGCCAGCAGCTTGGCCGCAGGGGCACAGCCCCAGCATTTT.

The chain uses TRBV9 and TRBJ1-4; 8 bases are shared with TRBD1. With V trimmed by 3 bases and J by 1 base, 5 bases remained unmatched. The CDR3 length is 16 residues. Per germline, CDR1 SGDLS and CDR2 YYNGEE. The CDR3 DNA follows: TGTGCCAGCAGCGCCGGGACAGGCCGAACTAATGAAAAACTGTTTTTT. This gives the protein CASSAGTGRTNEKLFF.

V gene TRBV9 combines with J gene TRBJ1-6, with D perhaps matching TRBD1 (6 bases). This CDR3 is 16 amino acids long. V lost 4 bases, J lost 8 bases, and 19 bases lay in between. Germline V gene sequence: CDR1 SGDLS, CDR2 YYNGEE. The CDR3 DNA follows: TGTGCCAGCAGCCCAACCCCCAGGGGCGGAGATTCACCCCTCCACTTT. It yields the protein CASSPTPRGGDSPLHF.

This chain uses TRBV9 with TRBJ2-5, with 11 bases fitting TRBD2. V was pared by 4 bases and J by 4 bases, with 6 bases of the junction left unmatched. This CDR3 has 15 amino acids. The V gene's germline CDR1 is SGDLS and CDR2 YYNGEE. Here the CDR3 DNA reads TGTGCCAGCAGCTCCCCTAGCGGGGGGACAGAGACCCAGTACTTC. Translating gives CASSSPSGGTETQYF.

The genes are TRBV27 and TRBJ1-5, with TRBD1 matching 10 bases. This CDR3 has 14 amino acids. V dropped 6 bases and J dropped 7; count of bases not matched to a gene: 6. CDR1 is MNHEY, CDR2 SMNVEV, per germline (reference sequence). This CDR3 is CASRSTGGWQPQHF. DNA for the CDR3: TGTGCCAGCAGGTCGACAGGGGGCTGGCAGCCCCAGCATTTT.

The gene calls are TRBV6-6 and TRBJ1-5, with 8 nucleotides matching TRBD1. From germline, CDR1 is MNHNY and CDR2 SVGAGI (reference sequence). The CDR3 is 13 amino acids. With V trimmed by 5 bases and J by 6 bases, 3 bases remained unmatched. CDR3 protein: CASSMDRAQPQHF. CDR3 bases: TGTGCCAGCAGTATGGACAGGGCTCAGCCCCAGCATTTT.